This TCR beta chain comes out of a study of a mutant IDH1 vaccine in newly diagnosed glioma. In the case of this clone: Its antigen is currently unknown.

This CDR3 is built from 17 residues. CDR1 is MNHEY, CDR2 SMNVEV, per germline (reference sequence). Trimming stripped 0 bases from V and 1 base from J, with 14 bases between. Time point described: week 35, safety follow-up. What each vaccine dose contained was 300 ug of mutant IDH1 20-mer peptide, accompanied by topical imiquimod. Assay: immunoSEQ multiplex PCR; the TCRdb copy retains only in-frame clones and omits some. The sample shows some 60,000 clones, roughly 79% of them seen only once. The clonotype originates from a man aged 35-49 years with glioma. The sequenced sample was PBMCs, obtained from a glioma patient whose treatment included an IDH1 peptide vaccine. This sequence joins TRBV27 and TRBJ2-3; D possibly corresponds to TRBD1 (5 bases). The CDR3 nucleotides are TGTGCCAGCAGTTTATCGAAGTCAGGGTGGGGCACAGATACGCAGTATTTT. Its protein product is CASSLSKSGWGTDTQYF.